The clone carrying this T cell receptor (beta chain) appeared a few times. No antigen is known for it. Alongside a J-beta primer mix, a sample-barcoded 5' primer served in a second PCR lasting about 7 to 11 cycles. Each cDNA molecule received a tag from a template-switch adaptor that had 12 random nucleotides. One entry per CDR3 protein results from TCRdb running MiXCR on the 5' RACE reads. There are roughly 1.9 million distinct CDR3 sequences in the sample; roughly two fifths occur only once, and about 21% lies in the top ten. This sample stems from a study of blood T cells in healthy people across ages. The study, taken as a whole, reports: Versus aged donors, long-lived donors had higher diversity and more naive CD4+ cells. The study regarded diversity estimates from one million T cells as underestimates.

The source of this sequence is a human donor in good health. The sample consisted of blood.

The CDR3 region has the DNA TGTGCCAGCAGTCTAGGACAGGGGGGGCAGCAGTTCTTC. Residues: CASSLGQGGQQFF. The chain is built from TRBV12-3 or TRBV12-4 and TRBJ2-1, with 10 bases identical to TRBD1. V lost 5 bases and J lost 11; bases outside the gene matches: 6. This CDR3 region has 13 residues.